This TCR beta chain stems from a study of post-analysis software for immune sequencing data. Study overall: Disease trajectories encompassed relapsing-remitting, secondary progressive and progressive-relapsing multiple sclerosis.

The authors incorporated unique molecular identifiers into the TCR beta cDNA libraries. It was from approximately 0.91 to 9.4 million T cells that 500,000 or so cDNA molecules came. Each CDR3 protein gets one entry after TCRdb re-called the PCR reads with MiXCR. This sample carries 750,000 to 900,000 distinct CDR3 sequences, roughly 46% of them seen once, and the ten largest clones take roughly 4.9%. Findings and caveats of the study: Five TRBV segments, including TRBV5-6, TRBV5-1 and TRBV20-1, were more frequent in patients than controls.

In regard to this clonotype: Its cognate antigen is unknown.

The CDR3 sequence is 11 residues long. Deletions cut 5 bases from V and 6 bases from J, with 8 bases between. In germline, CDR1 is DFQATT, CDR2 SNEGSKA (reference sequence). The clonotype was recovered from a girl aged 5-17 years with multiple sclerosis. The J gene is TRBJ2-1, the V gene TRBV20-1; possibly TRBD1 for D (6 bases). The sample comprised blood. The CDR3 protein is CSASDSNEQFF. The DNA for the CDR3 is TGCAGTGCTTCGGACAGCAATGAGCAGTTCTTC.